This T cell receptor (beta chain) derives from a study of immune characterization of retroperitoneal liposarcoma. This clonotype was seen a handful of times. TCRdb called the PCR reads again in MiXCR, with one record for every CDR3 protein. This table has about 11,000 distinct CDR3 sequences, 40% to 55% appearing once. Germline V gene lookup returns CDR1 SGHVS and CDR2 FQNEAQ. The CDR3 covers 17 residues. The sequence was collected from a female donor with retroperitoneal liposarcoma. The gene calls are TRBV7-8 and TRBJ2-4; TRBD2 aligns across 10 bases. Judging by the DNA end, TRBJ2-5 fits better; the J call may be wrong. Sequencing was performed on tumor tissue. CDR3 bases: TGTGCCAGCAGCTTAGATCCTAGCGGGAGCCTACTAGAGACCCAGTACTTC. This sequence encodes CASSLDPSGSLLETQYF.